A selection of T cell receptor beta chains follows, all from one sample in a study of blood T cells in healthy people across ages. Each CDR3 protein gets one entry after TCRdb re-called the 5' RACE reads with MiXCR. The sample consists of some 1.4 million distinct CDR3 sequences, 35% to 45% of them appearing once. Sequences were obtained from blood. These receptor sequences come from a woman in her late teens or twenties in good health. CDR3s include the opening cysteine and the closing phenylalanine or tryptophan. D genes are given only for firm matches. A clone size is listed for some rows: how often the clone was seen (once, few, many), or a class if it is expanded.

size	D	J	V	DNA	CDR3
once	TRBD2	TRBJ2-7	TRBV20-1	TGCAGTGCCGACGCCCTAGCGGGAGGCTCCTACGAGCAGTACTTC	CSADALAGGSYEQYF
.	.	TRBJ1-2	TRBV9	TGTGCCAGCAGCCCTCAAGGGGATTGGGGATATGGCTACACCTTC	CASSPQGDWGYGYTF
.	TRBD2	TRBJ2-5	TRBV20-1	TGCAGTGCTCCCCGGACTAGCGGGGGGGCTAAATATTGGGAGACCCAGTACTTC	CSAPRTSGGAKYWETQYF
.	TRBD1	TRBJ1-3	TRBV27	TGTGCCAGCGTGGGACAGGGCTCTGGAAACACCATATATTTT	CASVGQGSGNTIYF
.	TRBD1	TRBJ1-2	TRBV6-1	TGTGCCAGCAGTGAATTTGTTGAGGGACAGGTTCGTGGCTACACCTTC	CASSEFVEGQVRGYTF
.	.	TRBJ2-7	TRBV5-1	TGCGCCAGCAGCTGGACGGACAGAACCCACGAGCAGTACTTC	CASSWTDRTHEQYF
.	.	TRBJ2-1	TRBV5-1	TGCGCCAGCAGCCGTTGGACAGTTCGAGACAACAATGAGCAGTTCTTC	CASSRWTVRDNNEQFF
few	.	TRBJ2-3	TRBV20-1	TGCAGTGCCCCCTCGCCCTCGGGCCCTGTCGGAGATACGCAGTATTTT	CSAPSPSGPVGDTQYF
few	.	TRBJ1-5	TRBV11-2	TGTGCCAGCAGCTTAGATTATCATCAGCCCCAGCATTTT	CASSLDYHQPQHF
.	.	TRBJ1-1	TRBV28	TGTGCCAGCAGTCCCTCGAGTACGGGGGGCAACACTGAAGCTTTCTTT	CASSPSSTGGNTEAFF
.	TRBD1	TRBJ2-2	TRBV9	TGTGCCAGTGTCTGGACAGGCGACACCGGGGAGCTGTTTTTT	CASVWTGDTGELFF
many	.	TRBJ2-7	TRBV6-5	TGTGCCAGCAGTAAGCGAGAGCAGTACTTC	CASSKREQYF
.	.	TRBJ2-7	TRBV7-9	TGTGCCAGCAGCCCCTGGGGGACTGGATCCTACGAGCAGTACTTC	CASSPWGTGSYEQYF
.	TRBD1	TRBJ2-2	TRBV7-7	TGTGCTAGCAGCTCCGGGACAGCATACACCGGGGAGCTGTTTTTT	CASSSGTAYTGELFF
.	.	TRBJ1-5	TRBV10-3	TGTGCCATCGGGGGGATCGGCAATCAGCCCCAGCATTTT	CAIGGIGNQPQHF
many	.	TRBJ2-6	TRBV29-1	TGCAGCGTCCTGTTCTCTGGGGCCAACGTCCTGACTTTC	CSVLFSGANVLTF
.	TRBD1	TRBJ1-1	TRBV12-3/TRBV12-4	TGTGCCAGCAGCTCAGGGGGCTTTAACACTGAAGCTTTCTTT	CASSSGGFNTEAFF
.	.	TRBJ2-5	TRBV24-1	TGTGCCACCAGTGCAGGAGCCCGTGGCGGAGAGACCCAGTACTTC	CATSAGARGGETQYF
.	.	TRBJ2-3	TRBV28	TGTGCCAGTGGGGAGGCCGGAAGAAATACGCAGTATTTT	CASGEAGRNTQYF
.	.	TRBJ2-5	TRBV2	TGTGCCAGCAGCGAGGGGACTGCCCGACTCGCCCAGTACTTC	CASSEGTARLAQYF
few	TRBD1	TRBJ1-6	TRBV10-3	TGTGCCATCAGTGATAGGGGGCAGGGAGATTCACCCCTCCACTTT	CAISDRGQGDSPLHF
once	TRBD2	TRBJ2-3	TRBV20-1	TGCAGTGCTCCCTTCCGGGCCCTAGCGGGAGTTAAAGATACGCAGTATTTT	CSAPFRALAGVKDTQYF
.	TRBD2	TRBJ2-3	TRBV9	TGTGCCAGCAGTCTGGCGGGGGAACGCACAGATACGCAGTATTTT	CASSLAGERTDTQYF
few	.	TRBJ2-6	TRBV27	TGTGCCAGCAGTACTGGGGCCAACGTCCTGACTTTC	CASSTGANVLTF
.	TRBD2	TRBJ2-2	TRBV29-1	TGCAGCGTTGAATATGCTAGCGGTGCGCCCGGGGAGCTGTTTTTT	CSVEYASGAPGELFF
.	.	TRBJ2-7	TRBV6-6	TGTGCCAGCAGTTTAGCGGATGTCTCCTACAATGAGCAGTACTTC	CASSLADVSYNEQYF
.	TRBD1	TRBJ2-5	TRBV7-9	TGTGCCAGCAGCTGGACAGGGTCCTCCGAGACCCAGTACTTC	CASSWTGSSETQYF
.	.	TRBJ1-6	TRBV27	TGTGCCAGCAGTTTAGGAACCCTGGGCGCGACCCTCCACTTT	CASSLGTLGATLHF
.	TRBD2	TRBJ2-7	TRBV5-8	TGTGCCAGCAGCTATATAATGACTAGCGCGACTTCCTACGAGCAGTACTTC	CASSYIMTSATSYEQYF
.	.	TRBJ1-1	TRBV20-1	TGCAGTGCTAGTTCGGGGGGCGGGAACACTGAAGCTTTCTTT	CSASSGGGNTEAFF
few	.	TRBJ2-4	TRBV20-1	TGCAGTGCTAGAGATGAGGGGGGCAGGCGGGCCAAAAACATTCAGTACTTC	CSARDEGGRRAKNIQYF
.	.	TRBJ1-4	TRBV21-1	TGTGCCAGCCGCGTTGGAGAGGCGGAAAAACTGTTTTTT	CASRVGEAEKLFF
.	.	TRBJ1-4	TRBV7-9	TGTGCCAGCAGCCCCGGGACTTTAACCCCTAATGAAAAACTGTTTTTT	CASSPGTLTPNEKLFF
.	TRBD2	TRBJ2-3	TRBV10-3	TGTGCCATCAGTGAGTCCCCTAGCGGGGGCACAGATGCGCAGTATTTT	CAISESPSGGTDAQYF
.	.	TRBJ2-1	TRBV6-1	TGTGCCAGCAGTGGGCCAGCCCTGGGGAACCAGTTCTTC	CASSGPALGNQFF
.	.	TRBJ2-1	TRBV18	TGTGCCAGCTCTCCGAGCGGAGTGGCCTCCTACAATGAGCAGTTCTTC	CASSPSGVASYNEQFF
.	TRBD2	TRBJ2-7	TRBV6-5	TGTGCCAGCACCAGACTAGCGGGAGAGTCCTACGAGCAGTACTTC	CASTRLAGESYEQYF
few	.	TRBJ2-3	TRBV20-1	TGCAGTGCGACCGTTGTGGGAGATACGCAGTATTTT	CSATVVGDTQYF
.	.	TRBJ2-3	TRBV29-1	TGCAGCCTAAAAGGGCAGGGAAGCCCCTTAGATACGCAGTATTTT	CSLKGQGSPLDTQYF
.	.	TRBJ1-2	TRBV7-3	TGTGCCAGCAGCTTCCAGGGAAATGGCTACACCTTC	CASSFQGNGYTF
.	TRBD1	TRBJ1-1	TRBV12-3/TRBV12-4	TGTGCCAGCAGTCCTACAGGGGCGGAGGAGGCTTTCTTT	CASSPTGAEEAFF
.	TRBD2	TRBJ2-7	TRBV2	TGTGCCAGCAGTGAAGGGCGCAGCAGCGGGAGCTCCTACGAGCAGTACTTC	CASSEGRSSGSSYEQYF
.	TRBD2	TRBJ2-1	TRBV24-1	TGTGCCACCAGTGATTCCGTGGGACTAAACTACAATGAGCAGTTCTTC	CATSDSVGLNYNEQFF
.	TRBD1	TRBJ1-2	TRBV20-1	TGCAGTGCCGGGACAGGGGGAAACTATGGCTACACCTTC	CSAGTGGNYGYTF
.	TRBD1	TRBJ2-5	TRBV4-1	TGCGCCAGCAGCCAAGATTCGACAGGGTGGAGGGAGACCCAGTACTTC	CASSQDSTGWRETQYF
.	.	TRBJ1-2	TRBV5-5	TGTGCCAGCAGCTTGCTCGGGCAGGGAGAAATGGAGACCTATGGCTACACCTTC	CASSLLGQGEMETYGYTF
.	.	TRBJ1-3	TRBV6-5	TGTGCCAGCGGCTGGGTCTCTGGAAACACCATATATTTT	CASGWVSGNTIYF
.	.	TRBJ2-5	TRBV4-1	TGCGCCAGCAGCCAAACAGGGTCACCAGAGACCCAGTACTTC	CASSQTGSPETQYF
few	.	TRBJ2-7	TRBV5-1	TGCGCCACCCGGCTTGGGCCTCAAACCTACGAGCAGTACTTC	CATRLGPQTYEQYF